This TCR beta chain is from a study of identical twins. Study results and caveats: Diverse VJ usage suggested most zero-insertion clonotypes were not invariant T cells. Within twin pairs, the out-of-frame alpha sequences they shared showed excess low generation probability. Modelling underestimated the level of out-of-frame TCR alpha sharing observed in monozygotic twins.

Of note for this clonotype: The antigen is unknown.

With 7 bases clipped from V and 8 bases from J, the junction kept 13 bases outside the gene matches. The V gene's germline CDR1 is LGHDT and CDR2 YNNKEL (reference sequence). The CDR3 loop spans 14 amino acids. TCRdb reprocessed the 5' RACE reads via MiXCR and lists one record per CDR3 protein. This table has 200,000 to 250,000 distinct CDR3 sequences, 7% appearing once. These data were also filed under a second study, of yellow fever vaccine responses in identical twins. As reported in that work: Twin vaccine T cell responses reportedly seemed partly convergent, partly personalized.

J is TRBJ1-1 and V is TRBV3-1; 7 bases fit TRBD1. The sample taken for sequencing was memory (CD45RO+) T cells sorted from blood. The clonotype comes from a woman between 18 and 29 years old in good health. The CDR3 sequence is CASTPDREGAEAFF. Written as DNA, the CDR3 is TGTGCCAGCACCCCAGACAGGGAGGGGGCGGAAGCTTTCTTT. The full variable domain, its missing parts supplied by reference TRBV3-1 and TRBJ1-1, is DTAVSQTPKYLVTQMGNDKSIKCEQNLGHDTMYWYKQDSKKFLKIMFSYNNKELIINETVPNRFSPKSPDKAHLNLHINSLELGDSAVYFCASTPDREGAEAFFGQGTRLTVV.